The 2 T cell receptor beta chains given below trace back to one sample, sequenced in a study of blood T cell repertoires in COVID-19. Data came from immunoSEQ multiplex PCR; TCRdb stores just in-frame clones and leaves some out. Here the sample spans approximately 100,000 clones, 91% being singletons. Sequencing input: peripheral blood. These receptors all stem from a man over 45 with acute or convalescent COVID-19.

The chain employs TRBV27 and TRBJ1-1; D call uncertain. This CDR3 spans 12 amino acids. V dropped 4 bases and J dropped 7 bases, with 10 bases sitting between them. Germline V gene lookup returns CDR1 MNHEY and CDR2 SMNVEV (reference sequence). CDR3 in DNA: TGTGCCAGCAGTTCGAGGGTCGGTGAAGCTTTCTTT. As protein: CASSSRVGEAFF.

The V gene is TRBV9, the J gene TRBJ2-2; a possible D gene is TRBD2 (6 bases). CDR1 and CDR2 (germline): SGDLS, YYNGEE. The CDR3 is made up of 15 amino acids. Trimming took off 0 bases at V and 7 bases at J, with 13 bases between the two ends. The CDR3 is CASSVDPGGVGELFF. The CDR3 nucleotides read TGTGCCAGCAGCGTAGACCCGGGCGGGGTCGGGGAGCTGTTTTTT.